This TCR beta chain comes out of a study of T cells after yellow fever vaccination. Production of TCR cDNA was by 5'RACE template switching, which also added a universal primer site and UMIs. TCRdb analysed the 5' RACE reads with MiXCR anew, one entry per CDR3 protein. Of 100,000 or so distinct CDR3 sequences in the sample, roughly 8.2% were seen once. This clonotype was picked up many times. The trim removed 5 bases at V and 7 bases at J, leaving 3 bases unmatched. The CDR3 has 13 residues. Regarding the study as a whole: A weaker but faster secondary response was observed, peaking on day 5 versus 15.

V usage is TRBV12-3 or TRBV12-4 and J usage is TRBJ2-2, with 8 bases aligning to TRBD1. The sequenced sample was CD8+ T cells not binding an NS4B(214-222) dextramer, sorted from PBMCs, obtained approximately 16 days after the first yellow fever vaccination. This TCR derives from a man between 18 and 35 years old who received the YFV17D yellow fever vaccine. Here the CDR3 reads CASSQQGDGELFF. CDR3 nucleotide sequence: TGTGCCAGCAGTCAACAGGGGGACGGGGAGCTGTTTTTT.